Listed below are T cell receptor beta chains from one sample, sequenced in a study of T-cell reconstitution after alpha-beta-depleted transplantation in children. TCRdb passed the PCR reads through MiXCR, listing each CDR3 protein once. The repertoire holds a few hundred thousand distinct CDR3 sequences, about 9.5% seen once, with 7% to 9.5% in the top ten. The specimen comprised PBMCs, sampled before TCRalphabeta/CD19-depleted stem cell transplant. The receptors originated from a boy in the first two years of life with acute myeloid leukemia, due to receive a stem cell transplant. The CDR3 runs from the conserved cysteine through the conserved F or W. The order of the fields is D gene, J gene, V gene, clone size, CDR3 protein, CDR3 DNA. A D gene is named only where the DNA matches it firmly. Clone sizes are given selectively: once, few, many, or a class where the clone is expanded.

d_gene: TRBD2; j_gene: TRBJ2-1; v_gene: TRBV4-2; abundance: many; CDR3aa: CASSQDIAGLAGNEQFF; CDR3nt: TGTGCCAGCAGCCAAGATATAGCCGGACTAGCGGGAAATGAGCAGTTCTTC
d_gene: NA; j_gene: TRBJ1-3; v_gene: TRBV29-1; abundance: many; CDR3aa: CSVVGGGDSGNTIYF; CDR3nt: TGCAGCGTTGTAGGAGGAGGGGACTCTGGAAACACCATATATTTT
d_gene: NA; j_gene: TRBJ2-7; v_gene: TRBV10-3; abundance: NA; CDR3aa: CAISEANRASYEQYF; CDR3nt: TGTGCCATCAGTGAGGCCAACAGAGCCTCCTACGAGCAGTACTTC
d_gene: NA; j_gene: TRBJ2-7; v_gene: TRBV4-2; abundance: many; CDR3aa: CASSRDQTYEQYF; CDR3nt: TGTGCCAGCTCCCGGGACCAGACCTACGAGCAGTACTTC
d_gene: NA; j_gene: TRBJ2-1; v_gene: TRBV6-5; abundance: many; CDR3aa: CASRQGSYNEQFF; CDR3nt: TGTGCCAGCAGGCAGGGTTCCTACAATGAGCAGTTCTTC
d_gene: TRBD2; j_gene: TRBJ2-1; v_gene: TRBV5-1; abundance: many; CDR3aa: CASTAGGRNEQFF; CDR3nt: TGTGCCTCCACAGCGGGAGGCAGGAATGAGCAGTTCTTC
d_gene: TRBD2; j_gene: TRBJ2-2; v_gene: TRBV7-6; abundance: many; CDR3aa: CASSNPFLAGGSTGELFF; CDR3nt: TGTGCCAGCAGCAACCCTTTTCTAGCGGGGGGCTCCACCGGGGAGCTGTTTTTT
d_gene: NA; j_gene: TRBJ2-2; v_gene: TRBV7-2; abundance: many; CDR3aa: CAKTGTSPRGGELFF; CDR3nt: TGTGCCAAAACCGGGACAAGCCCGCGAGGGGGGGAGCTGTTTTTT
d_gene: NA; j_gene: TRBJ1-2; v_gene: TRBV5-1; abundance: many; CDR3aa: CASKPTENYGYTF; CDR3nt: TGCGCCAGCAAGCCAACTGAAAACTATGGCTACACCTTC
d_gene: NA; j_gene: TRBJ1-1; v_gene: TRBV7-3; abundance: many; CDR3aa: CASSLNVGIEAFF; CDR3nt: TGTGCCAGCAGCTTAAATGTAGGGATTGAAGCTTTCTTT
d_gene: NA; j_gene: TRBJ2-5; v_gene: TRBV19; abundance: NA; CDR3aa: CASSPRGQKETQYF; CDR3nt: TGTGCCAGTAGTCCTAGGGGCCAAAAAGAGACCCAGTACTTC
d_gene: NA; j_gene: TRBJ2-1; v_gene: TRBV12-5; abundance: few; CDR3aa: CASGFRGLAEYNEQFF; CDR3nt: TGTGCTAGTGGTTTCAGGGGGCTAGCGGAATACAATGAGCAGTTCTTC
d_gene: NA; j_gene: TRBJ1-3; v_gene: TRBV10-3; abundance: many; CDR3aa: CAISPGRRSSGNTIYF; CDR3nt: TGTGCCATCAGTCCGGGACGCAGGAGCTCTGGAAACACCATATATTTT
d_gene: TRBD1; j_gene: TRBJ2-1; v_gene: TRBV6-2/TRBV6-3; abundance: many; CDR3aa: CASSFRTGWNEQFF; CDR3nt: TGTGCCAGCAGTTTCCGGACAGGCTGGAATGAGCAGTTCTTC
d_gene: TRBD1; j_gene: TRBJ1-6; v_gene: TRBV12-3/TRBV12-4; abundance: many; CDR3aa: CASSYAGQGGSPLHF; CDR3nt: TGTGCCAGCAGTTATGCGGGACAGGGGGGTTCACCCCTCCACTTT
d_gene: TRBD2; j_gene: TRBJ2-5; v_gene: TRBV28; abundance: NA; CDR3aa: CASSFPGLAGVQETQYF; CDR3nt: TGTGCCAGCAGTTTCCCCGGACTAGCGGGGGTACAAGAGACCCAGTACTTC
d_gene: NA; j_gene: TRBJ1-1; v_gene: TRBV28; abundance: many; CDR3aa: CASTSGAMNTEAFF; CDR3nt: TGTGCCAGCACTTCCGGGGCGATGAACACTGAAGCTTTCTTT
d_gene: NA; j_gene: TRBJ2-7; v_gene: TRBV30; abundance: NA; CDR3aa: CAWSPLYEQYF; CDR3nt: TGTGCCTGGAGCCCATTATACGAGCAGTACTTC
d_gene: NA; j_gene: TRBJ1-5; v_gene: TRBV10-3; abundance: many; CDR3aa: CAISDRNQPQHF; CDR3nt: TGTGCCATCAGCGACAGGAATCAGCCCCAGCATTTT
d_gene: NA; j_gene: TRBJ2-1; v_gene: TRBV5-1; abundance: many; CDR3aa: CASKPQASANNEQFF; CDR3nt: TGCGCCAGCAAACCCCAGGCTAGCGCGAACAATGAGCAGTTCTTC
d_gene: NA; j_gene: TRBJ2-1; v_gene: TRBV25-1; abundance: few; CDR3aa: CASARWGRSEQFF; CDR3nt: TGTGCCAGCGCCCGGTGGGGGAGGAGTGAGCAGTTCTTC
d_gene: TRBD1; j_gene: TRBJ1-4; v_gene: TRBV29-1; abundance: many; CDR3aa: CSYRDRGEKLFF; CDR3nt: TGCAGCTACCGGGACAGGGGAGAAAAACTGTTTTTT
d_gene: TRBD2; j_gene: TRBJ2-5; v_gene: TRBV7-2; abundance: few; CDR3aa: CASSLSGAPQETQYF; CDR3nt: TGTGCCAGCAGCTTAAGCGGGGCACCCCAAGAGACCCAGTACTTC
d_gene: NA; j_gene: TRBJ2-2; v_gene: TRBV29-1; abundance: NA; CDR3aa: CSVEDQMAGELFF; CDR3nt: TGCAGCGTTGAAGATCAAATGGCCGGGGAGCTGTTTTTT
d_gene: NA; j_gene: TRBJ1-5; v_gene: TRBV21-1; abundance: many; CDR3aa: CASRRRLGQPQHF; CDR3nt: TGTGCCAGCAGGAGGAGGTTGGGACAGCCCCAGCATTTT
d_gene: NA; j_gene: TRBJ2-7; v_gene: TRBV10-3; abundance: many; CDR3aa: CAIGWVYEQYF; CDR3nt: TGTGCCATCGGATGGGTCTACGAGCAGTACTTC
d_gene: TRBD1; j_gene: TRBJ1-6; v_gene: TRBV7-2; abundance: many; CDR3aa: CASSLAGGGNSPLHF; CDR3nt: TGTGCCAGCAGCTTGGCAGGGGGCGGAAATTCACCCCTCCACTTT
d_gene: TRBD1; j_gene: TRBJ2-7; v_gene: TRBV7-9; abundance: many; CDR3aa: CASSKTGWDEQYF; CDR3nt: TGTGCCAGCAGCAAGACAGGGTGGGACGAGCAGTACTTC
d_gene: NA; j_gene: TRBJ2-5; v_gene: TRBV7-2; abundance: many; CDR3aa: CASSLGYNQETQYF; CDR3nt: TGTGCCAGCAGCTTAGGTTATAACCAAGAGACCCAGTACTTC
d_gene: NA; j_gene: TRBJ2-7; v_gene: TRBV6-1; abundance: few; CDR3aa: CASTDEGRPPYEQYF; CDR3nt: TGTGCCAGCACCGACGAGGGCAGGCCTCCCTACGAGCAGTACTTC
d_gene: NA; j_gene: TRBJ1-1; v_gene: TRBV12-2; abundance: few; CDR3aa: CASRDNRTGRANTEAFF; CDR3nt: TGTGCAAGTCGCGACAATAGGACAGGGAGGGCGAACACTGAAGCTTTCTTT
d_gene: NA; j_gene: TRBJ2-7; v_gene: TRBV15; abundance: NA; CDR3aa: CATSPERQPTYEQYF; CDR3nt: TGTGCCACCAGCCCCGAGCGACAGCCAACCTACGAGCAGTACTTC
d_gene: NA; j_gene: TRBJ2-1; v_gene: TRBV18; abundance: many; CDR3aa: CASSPVVVPYEQFF; CDR3nt: TGTGCCAGCTCCCCGGTAGTGGTACCGTATGAGCAGTTCTTC